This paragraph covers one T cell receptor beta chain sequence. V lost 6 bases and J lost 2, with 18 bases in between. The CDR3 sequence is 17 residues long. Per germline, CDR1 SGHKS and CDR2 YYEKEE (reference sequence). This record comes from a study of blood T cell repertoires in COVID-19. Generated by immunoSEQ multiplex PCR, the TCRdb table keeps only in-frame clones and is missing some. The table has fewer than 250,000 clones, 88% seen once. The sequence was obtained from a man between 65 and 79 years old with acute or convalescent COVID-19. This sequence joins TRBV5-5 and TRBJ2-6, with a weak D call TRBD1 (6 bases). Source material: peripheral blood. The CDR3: CASTLQGGITGANVLTF. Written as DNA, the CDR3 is TGTGCCAGCACGCTACAGGGCGGTATAACTGGGGCCAACGTCCTGACTTTC.